This passage covers 18 T cell receptor beta chains from one sample sequenced in a study of OX40 agonist ivuxolimab in advanced cancers. Generated by immunoSEQ multiplex PCR, the TCRdb table keeps only in-frame clones and is missing some. The data contain 16,000 or so clones, approximately 77% of them singletons. Sequenced here: CD4+ or CD8+ T cells sorted from blood, sampled in a trial of the OX40 agonist ivuxolimab. Receptors originate from an adult with an advanced solid tumor such as melanoma, head and neck, liver or kidney cancer.

A few counts support this clone. The same CDR3 is also encoded by other DNA sequences in this sample. The chain's CDR3 is CASSFGGDQPQHF. CDR3 DNA sequence: TGTGCCAGCAGCTTTGGCGGGGATCAGCCCCAGCATTTT. J is TRBJ1-5 and V is TRBV5-6; D ambiguous. Trimming shortened V by 2 bases and J by 5 bases, and 8 bases separated the two germline ends. This CDR3 is 13 amino acids long. In germline, CDR1 is SGHDT, CDR2 YYEEEE.

As for this clone: The germline gene is not matched at one end of the junction; a read error may be the cause. The chain has TRBV7-8 and TRBJ2-7; 9 nucleotides agree with TRBD1. This CDR3 spans 15 amino acids. Germline CDR1 and CDR2: SGHVS and FQNEAQ. The CDR3 loop is CASSQGTGWDYEQYF. DNA for the CDR3: TGCGCCAGCAGCCAAGGGACAGGGTGGGACTACGAGCAGTACTTC.

The rearrangement joins TRBV4-1 to TRBJ2-5; 15 positions agree with TRBD2. Germline values: CDR1 MGHRA, CDR2 YSYEKL. This CDR3 has 17 residues. With V trimmed by 1 base and J by 4 bases, 4 bases remained unmatched. The CDR3 DNA reads TGCGCCAGCAGCCAAGGGACTAGCGGGGGGGCCTTAGAGACCCAGTACTTC. This gives the protein CASSQGTSGGALETQYF.

The CDR3 sequence: CASSRVSNQPQHF. CDR3 DNA sequence: TGTGCCAGCAGTAGGGTGAGCAATCAGCCCCAGCATTTT. The chain uses TRBV2 and TRBJ1-5; no firm D call. V lost 5 bases and J 1 base, leaving 6 bases between the germline ends. This CDR3 is built from 13 residues. Germline CDR1 is SNHLY and CDR2 is FYNNEI.

V is TRBV4-2 and J is TRBJ2-7, with 7 bases aligning to TRBD2. Trimming took 4 bases from V and 0 from J; bases not matched to a gene: 12. CDR1 LGHNA and CDR2 YNFKEQ come from the germline V gene. The CDR3 length is 17 residues. The CDR3 DNA follows: TGTGCCAGCAGCCCGAGGGGCAGCGGGGAAAGCTCCTACGAGCAGTACTTC. This codes for CASSPRGSGESSYEQYF.

CDR3 loop: CASSAGGGTEAFF. The CDR3 nucleotides read TGTGCCAGCAGTGCGGGCGGGGGCACTGAAGCTTTCTTT. The chain has TRBV6-4 and TRBJ1-1, with D perhaps matching TRBD1 (5 bases). Germline V CDR1 and CDR2: MRHNA, SNTAGT. Trimming removed 4 bases from V and 4 bases from J, with 10 bases in between. The CDR3 extends over 13 amino acids.

This chain connects TRBV6-1 to TRBJ1-1; D gene uncertain. The V end was cut by 6 bases, the J end by 2 bases, with 4 bases between. This CDR3 has 11 amino acids. CDR1 is MNHNS and CDR2 is SASEGT in the germline V gene. The CDR3 reads CASRENTEAFF. The CDR3 DNA follows: TGTGCCAGCAGGGAAAACACTGAAGCTTTCTTT.

The J gene is TRBJ1-1, the V gene TRBV7-9; TRBD1 is a possible D gene (5 bases). V gave up 4 bases and J gave up 0 bases, with 18 bases separating them. Germline CDR1 is SEHNR and CDR2 is FQNEAQ (reference sequence). The CDR3 is made up of 17 amino acids. The CDR3 bases are TGTGCCAGCAGCTCCCTAGAATTGACAGTCATGAACACTGAAGCTTTCTTT. Protein product: CASSSLELTVMNTEAFF.

This clone was recorded a few times. The CDR3: CASSLDRGTPLREQYF. The CDR3 DNA sequence: TGTGCCAGCAGCTTAGATCGAGGGACACCCTTACGCGAGCAGTACTTC. The rearrangement links TRBV11-2 to TRBJ2-7; TRBD1 is a possible D gene (6 bases). V lost 0 bases to trimming and J lost 6 bases, with 18 bases between them. The germline V gene encodes CDR1 SGHAT and CDR2 FQNNGV. CDR3 size: 16 residues.

CDR3 nucleotides: TGTGCCAGCAGCTTAGAAGGGGGGGCCACAGATACGCAGTATTTT. Translation: CASSLEGGATDTQYF. The chain combines TRBV7-8 with TRBJ2-3; TRBD2 might be the D (7 bases). From germline, CDR1 is SGHVS and CDR2 FQNEAQ. V was pared by 1 base and J by 2 bases, with 10 bases between. There are 15 residues in the CDR3.

The V gene is TRBV5-1, the J gene TRBJ2-1; tentatively, D is TRBD1 (5 bases). This CDR3 contains 11 residues. V lost 0 bases, J lost 10 bases, and 5 bases lay in between. The germline V gene has CDR1 SGHRS and CDR2 YFSETQ. In DNA, the CDR3 is TGCGCCAGCAGCTTGGGGGGCGAGCAGTTCTTC. Protein: CASSLGGEQFF.

The chain joins TRBV2 to TRBJ1-1, with unresolved D. The CDR3 is 13 residues long. V lost 5 bases, J lost 7 bases, and 14 bases lay in between. The germline V gene has CDR1 SNHLY and CDR2 FYNNEI. The CDR3 reads CASSRLGGDEAFF. The CDR3 nucleotides are TGTGCCAGCAGTCGACTTGGTGGGGATGAAGCTTTCTTT.

The chain has TRBV4-3 and TRBJ2-4; 12 bases are a match to TRBD2. CDR1 and CDR2 from the germline V gene are LGHNA and YSLEER. There are 16 residues in the CDR3. V lost 3 bases to trimming and J lost 7 bases; unmatched junction nucleotides: 7. The CDR3 reads CASSQILAGGRNIQYF. DNA for the CDR3: TGCGCCAGCAGCCAGATCCTAGCGGGGGGGCGCAACATTCAGTACTTC.

The chain links TRBV4-1 to TRBJ2-7, with D possibly being TRBD1 (6 bases). The length of the CDR3 is 15 residues. Trimming cost V 3 bases and J 2 bases, with 14 bases left between them. Looked up from germline, CDR1 is MGHRA and CDR2 is YSYEKL. CDR3 coding DNA: TGCGCCAGCAGCCAGACGCCGGGACAAGCCTACGAGCAGTACTTC. This codes for CASSQTPGQAYEQYF.

The chain employs TRBV19 and TRBJ2-7; the D is unclear. The CDR3 runs to 12 residues. Germline-derived CDR1 and CDR2 are LNHDA and SQIVND (reference sequence). The V and J ends lost 11 bases and 7 bases respectively, with 18 bases between them. The CDR3 nucleotides read TGTGCCTCGAGGAGCGAAAGCACAGAGCAGTACTTC. Its translation is CASRSESTEQYF.

V gene TRBV4-3 combines with J gene TRBJ2-7, with 7 bases identical to TRBD2. V was clipped by 4 bases and J by 3 bases; unmatched bases: 9. This CDR3 region has 15 residues. The germline V gene encodes CDR1 LGHNA and CDR2 YSLEER. CDR3 sequence reads: CASSRSGGSLYEQYF. The CDR3 DNA reads TGCGCCAGCAGCCGGTCGGGAGGATCCCTCTACGAGCAGTACTTC.

J is TRBJ2-3 and V is TRBV6-5, with a weak D call TRBD2 (5 bases). Germline V gene lookup returns CDR1 MNHEY and CDR2 SVGAGI. CDR3 length: 14 amino acids. V dropped 5 bases and J dropped 3 bases, with 12 bases sitting between them. The CDR3 region has the DNA TGTGCCAGCAGTGGGGAAAGGGAGACAGATACGCAGTATTTT. Amino acids: CASSGERETDTQYF.

The CDR3 region has the DNA TGTGCCAGCAGCCAAGGGGAGACCCAGTACTTC. This codes for CASSQGETQYF. This sequence joins TRBV27 and TRBJ2-5, with unresolved D. The V end was cut by 6 bases, the J end by 5 bases, with 7 bases between. Germline lookup yields CDR1 MNHEY and CDR2 SMNVEV (reference sequence). This CDR3 region has 11 residues.